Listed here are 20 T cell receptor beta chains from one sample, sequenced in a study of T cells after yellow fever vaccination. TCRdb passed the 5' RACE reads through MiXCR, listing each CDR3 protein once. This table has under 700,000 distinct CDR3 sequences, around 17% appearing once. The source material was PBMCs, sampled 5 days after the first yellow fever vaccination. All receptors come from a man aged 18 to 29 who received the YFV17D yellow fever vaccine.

The chain's CDR3 is CASSNRQESYNEQFF. CDR3 bases: TGCGCCAGCAGCAACCGACAGGAGTCCTACAATGAGCAGTTCTTC. V and J are TRBV4-1 and TRBJ2-1, with D possibly matching TRBD1 (6 bases). The CDR3 sequence is 15 residues long. Germline loops: CDR1 MGHRA, CDR2 YSYEKL. The V end was cut by 5 bases, the J end by 1 base, with 12 bases between.

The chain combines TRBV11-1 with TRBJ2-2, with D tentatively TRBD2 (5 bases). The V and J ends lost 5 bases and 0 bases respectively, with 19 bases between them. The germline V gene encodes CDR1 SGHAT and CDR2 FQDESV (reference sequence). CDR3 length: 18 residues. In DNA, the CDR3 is TGTGCCAGCAGCCCTCCCCCGACGTGGACTCCGAACACCGGGGAGCTGTTTTTT. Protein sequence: CASSPPPTWTPNTGELFF.

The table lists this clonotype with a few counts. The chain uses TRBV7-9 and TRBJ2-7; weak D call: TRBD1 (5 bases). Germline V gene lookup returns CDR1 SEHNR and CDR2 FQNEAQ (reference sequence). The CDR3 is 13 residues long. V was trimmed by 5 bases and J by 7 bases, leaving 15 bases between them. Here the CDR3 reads CASSPTGVWEQYF. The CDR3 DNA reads TGTGCCAGCAGCCCCACAGGAGTTTGGGAGCAGTACTTC.

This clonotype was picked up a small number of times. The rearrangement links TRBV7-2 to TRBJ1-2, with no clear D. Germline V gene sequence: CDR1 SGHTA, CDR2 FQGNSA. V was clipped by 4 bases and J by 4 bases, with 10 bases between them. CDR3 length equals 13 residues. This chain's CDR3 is CASSSPGLYGYTF. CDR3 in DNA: TGTGCCAGCAGCTCCCCTGGACTCTATGGCTACACCTTC.

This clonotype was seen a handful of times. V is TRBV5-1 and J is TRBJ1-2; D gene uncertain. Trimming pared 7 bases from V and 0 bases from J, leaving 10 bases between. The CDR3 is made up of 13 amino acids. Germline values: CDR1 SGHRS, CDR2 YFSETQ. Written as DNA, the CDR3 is TGCGCCAGCGGCGGAGAAGCTAACTATGGCTACACCTTC. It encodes CASGGEANYGYTF.

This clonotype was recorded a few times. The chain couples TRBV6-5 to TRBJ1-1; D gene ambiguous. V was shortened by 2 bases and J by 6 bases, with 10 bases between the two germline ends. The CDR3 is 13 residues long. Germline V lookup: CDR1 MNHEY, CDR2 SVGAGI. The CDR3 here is CASSYRARAEAFF. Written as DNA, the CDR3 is TGTGCCAGCAGTTACCGGGCAAGGGCTGAAGCTTTCTTT.

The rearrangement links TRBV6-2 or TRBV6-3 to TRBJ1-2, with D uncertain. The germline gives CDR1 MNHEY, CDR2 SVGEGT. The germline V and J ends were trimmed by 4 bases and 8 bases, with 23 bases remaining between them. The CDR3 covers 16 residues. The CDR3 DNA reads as TGTGCCAGCAGTTCCATCGATGTGTGGACTCAAGGGGGCTACACCTTC. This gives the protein CASSSIDVWTQGGYTF.

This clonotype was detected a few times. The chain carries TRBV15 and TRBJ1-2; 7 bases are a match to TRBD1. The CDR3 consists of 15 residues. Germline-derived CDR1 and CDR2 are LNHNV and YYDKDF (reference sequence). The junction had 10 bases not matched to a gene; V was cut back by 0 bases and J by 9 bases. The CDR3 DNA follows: TGTGCCACCAGCAGAGATCTAGGAGGGGGCGTGCGCTACACCTTC. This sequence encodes CATSRDLGGGVRYTF.

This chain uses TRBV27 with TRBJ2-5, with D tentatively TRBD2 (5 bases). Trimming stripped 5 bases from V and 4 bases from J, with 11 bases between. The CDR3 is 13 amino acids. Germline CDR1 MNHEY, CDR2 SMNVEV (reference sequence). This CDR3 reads CASSIDGGETQYF. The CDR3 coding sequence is TGTGCCAGCAGTATTGACGGAGGAGAGACCCAGTACTTC.

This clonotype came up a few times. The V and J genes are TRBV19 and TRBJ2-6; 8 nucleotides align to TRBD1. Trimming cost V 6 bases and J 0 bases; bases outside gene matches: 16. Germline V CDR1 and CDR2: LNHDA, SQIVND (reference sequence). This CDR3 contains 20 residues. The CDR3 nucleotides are TGTGCCAGTAGGACAGCGTGGACAGGGTTAATATCCTCTGGGGCCAACGTCCTGACTTTC. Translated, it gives CASRTAWTGLISSGANVLTF.

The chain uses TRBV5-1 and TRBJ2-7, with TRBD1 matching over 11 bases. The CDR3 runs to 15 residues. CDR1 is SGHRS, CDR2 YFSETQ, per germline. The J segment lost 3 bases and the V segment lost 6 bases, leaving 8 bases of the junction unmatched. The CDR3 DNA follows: TGCGCCAGCAACCAGGCCGGGACAGGGGGCTACGAGCAGTACTTC. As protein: CASNQAGTGGYEQYF.

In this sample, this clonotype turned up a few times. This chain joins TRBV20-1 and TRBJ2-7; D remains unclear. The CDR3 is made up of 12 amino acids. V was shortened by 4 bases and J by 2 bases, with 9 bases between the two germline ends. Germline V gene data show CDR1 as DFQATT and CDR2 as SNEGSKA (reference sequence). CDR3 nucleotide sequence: TGCAGTGCTACCGACCGTACCTACGAGCAGTACGTC. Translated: CSATDRTYEQYV.

In DNA form, the CDR3 reads TGTGCCAGCTCACCACCGTCAGCGGCGAAAGATACGCAGTATTTT. This codes for CASSPPSAAKDTQYF. V gene TRBV18 combines with J gene TRBJ2-3, with D tentatively TRBD2 (5 bases). This CDR3 has 15 amino acids. Trimming took off 0 bases at V and 5 bases at J, with 12 bases between the two ends. Germline V CDR1 and CDR2: KGHSH, LQKENI.

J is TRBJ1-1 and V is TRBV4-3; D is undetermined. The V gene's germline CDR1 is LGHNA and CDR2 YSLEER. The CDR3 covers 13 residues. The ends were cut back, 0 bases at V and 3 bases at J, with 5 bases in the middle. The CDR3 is CASSQETDTEAFF. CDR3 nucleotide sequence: TGCGCCAGCAGCCAAGAAACGGACACTGAAGCTTTCTTT.

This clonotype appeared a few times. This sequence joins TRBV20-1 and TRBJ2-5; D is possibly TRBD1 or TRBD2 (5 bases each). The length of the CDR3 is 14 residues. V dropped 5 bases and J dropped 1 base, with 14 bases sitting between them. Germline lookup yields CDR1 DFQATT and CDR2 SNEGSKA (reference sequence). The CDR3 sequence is CSARRGTSQETQYF. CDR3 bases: TGCAGTGCTCGTCGGGGCACTAGCCAAGAGACCCAGTACTTC.

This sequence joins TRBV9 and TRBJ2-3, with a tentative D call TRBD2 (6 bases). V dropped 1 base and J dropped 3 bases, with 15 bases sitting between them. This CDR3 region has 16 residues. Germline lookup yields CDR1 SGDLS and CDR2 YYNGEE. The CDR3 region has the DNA TGTGCCAGCAGCGTACCTATGGAGGGAAGGACAGATACGCAGTATTTT. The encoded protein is CASSVPMEGRTDTQYF.

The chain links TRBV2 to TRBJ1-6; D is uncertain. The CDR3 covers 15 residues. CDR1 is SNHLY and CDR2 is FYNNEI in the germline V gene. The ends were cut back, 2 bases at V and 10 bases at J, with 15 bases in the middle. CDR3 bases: TGTGCCAGCAGTGAATCGCAGGCGGCTAGGTCACCCCTCCACTTT. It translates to CASSESQAARSPLHF.

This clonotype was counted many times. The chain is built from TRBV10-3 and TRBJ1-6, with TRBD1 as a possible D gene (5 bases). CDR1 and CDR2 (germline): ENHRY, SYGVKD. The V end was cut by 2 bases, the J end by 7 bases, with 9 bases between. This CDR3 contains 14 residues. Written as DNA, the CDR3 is TGTGCCATCAGTGAGCGGGGCGAGAATTCACCCCTCCACTTT. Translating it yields CAISERGENSPLHF.

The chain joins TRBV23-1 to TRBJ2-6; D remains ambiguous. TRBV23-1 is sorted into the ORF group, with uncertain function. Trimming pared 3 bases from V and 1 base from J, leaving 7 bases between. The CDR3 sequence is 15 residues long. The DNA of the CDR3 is TGCGCCAGCAGTCAGATAGGGTCTGGGGCCAACGTCCTGACTTTC. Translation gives CASSQIGSGANVLTF.

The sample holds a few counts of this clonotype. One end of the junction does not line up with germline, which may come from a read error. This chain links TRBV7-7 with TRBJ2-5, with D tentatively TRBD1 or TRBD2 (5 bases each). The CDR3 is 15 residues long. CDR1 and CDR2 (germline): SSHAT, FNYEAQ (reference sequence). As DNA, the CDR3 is TGTGCTAGCAGTTTCCCCCTCGAGGGGCTAGAGACCCAGTACTTC. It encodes CASSFPLEGLETQYF. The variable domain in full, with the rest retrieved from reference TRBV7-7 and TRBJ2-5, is GAGVSQSPRYKVTKRGQDVTLRCDPISSHATLYWYQQALGQGPEFLTYFNYEAQPDKSGLPSDRFSAERPEGSISTLTIQRTEQRDSAMYRCASSFPLEGLETQYFGPGTRLLVL.